These T cell receptor beta chains were read from a single sample in a study of shared clonotypes between healthy human individuals. Libraries were prepared by immunoSEQ multiplex PCR; TCRdb keeps only in-frame clonotypes and omits some of them. The table has about 120,000 clones, around 68% seen once. Sequencing was carried out using memory CD8+ T cells sorted from blood. The receptor source for this set is a woman between 25 and 40 years old in good health. CDR3s include the opening cysteine and the closing phenylalanine or tryptophan. A D gene is named only where the DNA matches it firmly. Size values are once, few and many counts, or a class for expanded clones, and some rows have none.

clone size: -; J gene: TRBJ2-1; D gene: -; V gene: TRBV6-5; CDR3 DNA: TGTGCCAGCAGTTACGTGACTGGGGATGAGCAGTTCTTC; CDR3 protein: CASSYVTGDEQFF
clone size: once; J gene: TRBJ1-2; D gene: -; V gene: TRBV27; CDR3 DNA: TGTGCCAGCAGACAATACAGGAATCTAAACTATGGCTACACCTTC; CDR3 protein: CASRQYRNLNYGYTF
clone size: -; J gene: TRBJ2-2; D gene: TRBD1; V gene: TRBV23-1; CDR3 DNA: TGCGCCAGCAGTCACCGGGACAGTTACACCGGGGAGCTGTTTTTT; CDR3 protein: CASSHRDSYTGELFF
clone size: medium-sized; J gene: TRBJ2-7; D gene: TRBD2; V gene: TRBV5-6; CDR3 DNA: TGTGCCAGCAGCTTCGGGGACTATAGGGGCGAGCAGTACTTC; CDR3 protein: CASSFGDYRGEQYF
clone size: -; J gene: TRBJ1-2; D gene: TRBD1; V gene: TRBV19; CDR3 DNA: TGTGCCAGTAGTATGTGGACAGGGGGAGATGGCTACACCTTC; CDR3 protein: CASSMWTGGDGYTF
clone size: -; J gene: TRBJ2-3; D gene: TRBD2; V gene: TRBV6-6; CDR3 DNA: TGTGCCAGCAGTTATGCGGGAGCGGTAGATACGCAGTATTTT; CDR3 protein: CASSYAGAVDTQYF
clone size: many; J gene: TRBJ2-7; D gene: -; V gene: TRBV21-1; CDR3 DNA: TGTGCCAGCAGCAAACTAAGGGGGGCAAACGAGCAGTACTTC; CDR3 protein: CASSKLRGANEQYF
clone size: few; J gene: TRBJ1-5; D gene: -; V gene: TRBV10-3; CDR3 DNA: TGTGCCATCAGTGAGTCGATATCGGGGGTTAAGGCCCAGCATTTT; CDR3 protein: CAISESISGVKAQHF
clone size: -; J gene: TRBJ2-2; D gene: -; V gene: TRBV11-3; CDR3 DNA: TGTGCCAGCAGCCCGTATTGGGGGGAGCCGTTTTTT; CDR3 protein: CASSPYWGEPFF
clone size: once; J gene: TRBJ2-2; D gene: TRBD2; V gene: TRBV10-3; CDR3 DNA: TGTGCCATCAGCCCACTAGCGGGACGAGACACCGGGGAGCTGTTTTTT; CDR3 protein: CAISPLAGRDTGELFF
clone size: -; J gene: TRBJ1-1; D gene: -; V gene: TRBV13; CDR3 DNA: TGTGCCAGCAGCTCCGGAACAGACGGAGGCACTGAAGCTTTCTTT; CDR3 protein: CASSSGTDGGTEAFF
clone size: -; J gene: TRBJ1-2; D gene: TRBD1; V gene: TRBV6-4; CDR3 DNA: TGTGCCAGCAAAAGTGGACAGGTCGGGGAAAACTATGGCTACACCTTC; CDR3 protein: CASKSGQVGENYGYTF
clone size: once; J gene: TRBJ2-1; D gene: -; V gene: TRBV6-6; CDR3 DNA: TGTGCCAGCAGTTACCCGCTAGCGCCTTCCTACAATGAGCAGTTCTTC; CDR3 protein: CASSYPLAPSYNEQFF
clone size: -; J gene: TRBJ1-1; D gene: -; V gene: TRBV4-2; CDR3 DNA: TGTGCCAGCAGCCAAGATGGGGTAGGGTTGATGAACACTGAAGCTTTCTTT; CDR3 protein: CASSQDGVGLMNTEAFF
clone size: -; J gene: TRBJ2-7; D gene: -; V gene: TRBV10-3; CDR3 DNA: TGTGCCATCAGTGGACAGAGCTCCTACGAGCAGTACTTC; CDR3 protein: CAISGQSSYEQYF
clone size: -; J gene: TRBJ2-7; D gene: -; V gene: TRBV5-6; CDR3 DNA: TGTGCCAGCAGCTTGCTTGGACAGACCTACGAGCAGTACTTC; CDR3 protein: CASSLLGQTYEQYF
clone size: -; J gene: TRBJ1-1; D gene: TRBD1; V gene: TRBV4-1; CDR3 DNA: TGCGCCAGCAGCCAAGATCCGAGGGGGCGAACAATGAACACTGAAGCTTTCTTT; CDR3 protein: CASSQDPRGRTMNTEAFF
clone size: few; J gene: TRBJ2-2; D gene: -; V gene: TRBV9; CDR3 DNA: TGTGCCAGCAGCGTAGACGCCGGGGAGCTGTTTTTT; CDR3 protein: CASSVDAGELFF
clone size: -; J gene: TRBJ2-7; D gene: TRBD1; V gene: TRBV25-1; CDR3 DNA: TGTGCCAGCAGTGGGGACAGGACCTACGAGCAGTACTTC; CDR3 protein: CASSGDRTYEQYF
clone size: few; J gene: TRBJ2-1; D gene: -; V gene: TRBV5-1; CDR3 DNA: TGCGCCAGCAGTTTCGGAGGGCCATACCGGTTCTTC; CDR3 protein: CASSFGGPYRFF
clone size: -; J gene: TRBJ2-1; D gene: -; V gene: TRBV5-1; CDR3 DNA: TGCGCCAGCAGCCCCCGTGGGAATCAGCAGTTCTTC; CDR3 protein: CASSPRGNQQFF
clone size: -; J gene: TRBJ2-2; D gene: -; V gene: TRBV19; CDR3 DNA: TGTGCCAGTAGCCCACCGTCCAGGACCGGGAACACCGGGGAGCTGTTTTTT; CDR3 protein: CASSPPSRTGNTGELFF
clone size: few; J gene: TRBJ1-6; D gene: -; V gene: TRBV2; CDR3 DNA: TGTGCCAGCAGTGAGGGGACGGACAATTCACCCCTCCACTTT; CDR3 protein: CASSEGTDNSPLHF
clone size: few; J gene: TRBJ2-7; D gene: TRBD2; V gene: TRBV15; CDR3 DNA: TGTGCCACCAGCAGAGGAACCGGGACTAGCGGATACGAGCAGTACTTC; CDR3 protein: CATSRGTGTSGYEQYF
clone size: -; J gene: TRBJ1-4; D gene: -; V gene: TRBV27; CDR3 DNA: TGTGCCAGCAGGAGGACGGGTGTTGGGACTAATGAAAAACTGTTTTTT; CDR3 protein: CASRRTGVGTNEKLFF
clone size: -; J gene: TRBJ2-5; D gene: TRBD1; V gene: TRBV7-6; CDR3 DNA: TGTGCCAGCAGCCATCGGACAGGGGGAATGGAGACCCAGTACTTC; CDR3 protein: CASSHRTGGMETQYF
clone size: -; J gene: TRBJ2-1; D gene: TRBD1; V gene: TRBV14; CDR3 DNA: TGTGCCAGCAGCCTCTTGAGGGGACAGGGGAAGGATGAGCAGTTCTTC; CDR3 protein: CASSLLRGQGKDEQFF
clone size: -; J gene: TRBJ1-5; D gene: -; V gene: TRBV4-2; CDR3 DNA: TGTGCCAGCAGCCCGCAGCTTCAGGGATATCAGCCCCAGCATTTT; CDR3 protein: CASSPQLQGYQPQHF
clone size: -; J gene: TRBJ2-5; D gene: -; V gene: TRBV28; CDR3 DNA: TGTGCCAGCAGTTTGGTGGGAGCGGAGACCCAGTACTTC; CDR3 protein: CASSLVGAETQYF
clone size: -; J gene: TRBJ2-1; D gene: TRBD2; V gene: TRBV29-1; CDR3 DNA: TGCAGCGTTGAAGAGGGGAGGGGAGGTCCCAATGAGCAGTTCTTC; CDR3 protein: CSVEEGRGGPNEQFF
clone size: -; J gene: TRBJ2-1; D gene: -; V gene: TRBV6-4; CDR3 DNA: TGTGCCAGCAGTGAGGGAACGAGGAATGAGCAGTTCTTC; CDR3 protein: CASSEGTRNEQFF
clone size: -; J gene: TRBJ1-5; D gene: -; V gene: TRBV7-9; CDR3 DNA: TGTGCCAGCAGCGCATTCATTCAGCCCCAGCATTTT; CDR3 protein: CASSAFIQPQHF
clone size: once; J gene: TRBJ2-1; D gene: -; V gene: TRBV11-1; CDR3 DNA: TGTGCCAGCAGTCCAGGGCAGGGCATCATGTACAATGAGCAGTTCTTC; CDR3 protein: CASSPGQGIMYNEQFF
clone size: few; J gene: TRBJ2-2; D gene: -; V gene: TRBV6-4; CDR3 DNA: TGTGCCAGCAGCCAGGGAACCGGGGAGCTGTTTTTT; CDR3 protein: CASSQGTGELFF
clone size: few; J gene: TRBJ1-1; D gene: TRBD1; V gene: TRBV11-3; CDR3 DNA: TGTGCCAGCAGCTTGGGACAGGGGGAAGCTTTCTTT; CDR3 protein: CASSLGQGEAFF
clone size: -; J gene: TRBJ2-7; D gene: TRBD2; V gene: TRBV6-1; CDR3 DNA: TGTGCCAGCAGTGAAGAAACTAGCGGGAGTTACGAGCAGTACTTC; CDR3 protein: CASSEETSGSYEQYF